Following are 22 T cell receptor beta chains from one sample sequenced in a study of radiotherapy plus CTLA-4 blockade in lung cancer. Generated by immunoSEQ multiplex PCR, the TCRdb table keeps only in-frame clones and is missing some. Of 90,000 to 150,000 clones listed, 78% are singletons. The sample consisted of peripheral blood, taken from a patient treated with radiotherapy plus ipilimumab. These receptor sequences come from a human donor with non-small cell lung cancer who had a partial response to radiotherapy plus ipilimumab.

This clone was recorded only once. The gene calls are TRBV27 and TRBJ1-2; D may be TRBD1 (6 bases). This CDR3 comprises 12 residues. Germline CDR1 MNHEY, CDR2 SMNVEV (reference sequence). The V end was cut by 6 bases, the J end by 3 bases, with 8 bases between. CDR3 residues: CASRQGDYGYTF. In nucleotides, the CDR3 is TGTGCCAGCAGACAGGGAGACTATGGCTACACCTTC.

As DNA, the CDR3 is TGTGCCAGCAGCACCGGGACAGGGGGCACGGAGACCCAGTACTTC. Its protein product is CASSTGTGGTETQYF. The J gene is TRBJ2-5, the V gene TRBV5-4; 12 bases match TRBD1. After removal of 4 bases from V and 5 bases from J, the junction contained 6 bases not matched to a gene. This CDR3 contains 15 residues. Germline V gene data show CDR1 as SGHNT and CDR2 as YYREEE (reference sequence).

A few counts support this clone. CDR3 nucleotide sequence: TGTGCCAGTTCTACAGGGGGCTACGATGGGGCGCGAGGGGTCCGCGCTTTCTTT. Protein product: CASSTGGYDGARGVRAFF. J is TRBJ1-1 and V is TRBV19, with 9 bases fitting TRBD1. The CDR3 covers 18 residues. Germline trimming cut 8 bases from V and 11 bases from J; bases unmatched to any gene: 27. CDR1 is LNHDA and CDR2 is SQIVND in the germline V gene (reference sequence).

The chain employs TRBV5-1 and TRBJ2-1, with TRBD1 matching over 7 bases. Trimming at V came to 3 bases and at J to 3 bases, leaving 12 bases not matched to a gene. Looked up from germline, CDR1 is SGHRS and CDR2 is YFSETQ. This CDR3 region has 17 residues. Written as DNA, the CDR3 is TGCGCCAGCAGCTCGATAACAGGGGCTGATGGCTACAATGAGCAGTTCTTC. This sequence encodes CASSSITGADGYNEQFF.

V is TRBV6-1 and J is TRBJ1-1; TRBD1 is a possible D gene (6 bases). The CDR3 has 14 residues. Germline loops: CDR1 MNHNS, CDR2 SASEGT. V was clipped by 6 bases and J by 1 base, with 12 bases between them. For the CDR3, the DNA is TGTGCCAGCAGAGCACAGGGATCGAACACTGAAGCTTTCTTT. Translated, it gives CASRAQGSNTEAFF.

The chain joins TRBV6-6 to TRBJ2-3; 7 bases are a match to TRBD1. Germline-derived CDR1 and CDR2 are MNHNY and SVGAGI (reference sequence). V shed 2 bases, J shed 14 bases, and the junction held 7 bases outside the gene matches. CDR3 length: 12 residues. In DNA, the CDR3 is TGTGCCAGCAGTTACGACAGGGACGGGCCGTATTTT. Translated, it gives CASSYDRDGPYF.

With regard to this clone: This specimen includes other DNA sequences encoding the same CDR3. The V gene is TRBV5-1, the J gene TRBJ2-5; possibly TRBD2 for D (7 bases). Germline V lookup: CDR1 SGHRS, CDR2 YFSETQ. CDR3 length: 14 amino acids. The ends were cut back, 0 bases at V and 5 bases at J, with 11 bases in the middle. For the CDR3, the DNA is TGCGCCAGCAGCTTGGCTGGGGGGGGCGAGACCCAGTACTTC. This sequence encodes CASSLAGGGETQYF.

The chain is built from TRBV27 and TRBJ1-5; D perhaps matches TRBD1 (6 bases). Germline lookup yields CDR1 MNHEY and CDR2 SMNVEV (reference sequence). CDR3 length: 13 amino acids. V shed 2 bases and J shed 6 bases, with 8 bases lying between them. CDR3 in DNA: TGTGCCAGCAGTTTAATCAGGGGTCAGCCCCAGCATTTT. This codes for CASSLIRGQPQHF.

The CDR3: CASSLGDRERYGYTF. The CDR3 DNA sequence: TGTGCCAGCAGCTTGGGGGACAGGGAACGCTATGGCTACACCTTC. The chain is built from TRBV5-4 and TRBJ1-2, with 9 positions matching TRBD1. Losses at the gene ends were 0 bases for V and 4 bases for J; bases not matched to a gene: 4. The CDR3 has 15 amino acids. Germline V gene sequence: CDR1 SGHNT, CDR2 YYREEE (reference sequence).

The CDR3 loop is CASSQVGQGPAGANVLTF. CDR3 coding DNA: TGTGCCAGCAGCCAAGTGGGACAGGGCCCCGCCGGGGCCAACGTCCTGACTTTC. The V call is TRBV4-2, the J call TRBJ2-6; 9 bases match TRBD1. J lost 4 bases, V lost 1 base, and 8 bases had no gene match. The CDR3 runs to 18 residues. Germline V gene data show CDR1 as LGHNA and CDR2 as YNFKEQ.

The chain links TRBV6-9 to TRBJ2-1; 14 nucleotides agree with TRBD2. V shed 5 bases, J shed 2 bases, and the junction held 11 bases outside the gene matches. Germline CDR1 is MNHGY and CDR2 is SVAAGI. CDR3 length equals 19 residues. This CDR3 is CASSQGTSGRLEPYNEQFF. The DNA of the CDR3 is TGTGCCAGCAGTCAAGGGACTAGCGGGAGACTCGAGCCCTACAATGAGCAGTTCTTC.

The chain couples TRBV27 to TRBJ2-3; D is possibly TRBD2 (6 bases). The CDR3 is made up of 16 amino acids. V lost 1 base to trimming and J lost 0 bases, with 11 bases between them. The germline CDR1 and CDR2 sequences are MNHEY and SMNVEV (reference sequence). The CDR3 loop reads CASSLYPGTSTDTQYF. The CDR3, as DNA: TGTGCCAGCAGTTTATATCCAGGGACTAGCACAGATACGCAGTATTTT.

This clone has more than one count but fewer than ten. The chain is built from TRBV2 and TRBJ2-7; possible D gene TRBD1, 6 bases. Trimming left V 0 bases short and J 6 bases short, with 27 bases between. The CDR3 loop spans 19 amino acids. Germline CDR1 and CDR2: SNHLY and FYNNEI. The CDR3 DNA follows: TGTGCCAGCAGTGAAGCACTCCCTGGCGCCACCATACAGGGTCTCGAGCAGTACGTC. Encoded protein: CASSEALPGATIQGLEQYV.

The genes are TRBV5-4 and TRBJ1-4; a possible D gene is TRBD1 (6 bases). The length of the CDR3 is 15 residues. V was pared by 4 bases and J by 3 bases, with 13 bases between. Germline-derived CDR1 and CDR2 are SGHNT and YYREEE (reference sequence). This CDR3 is CASSPNDRSNEKLFF. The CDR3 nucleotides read TGTGCCAGCAGCCCCAATGACAGGTCTAATGAAAAACTGTTTTTT.

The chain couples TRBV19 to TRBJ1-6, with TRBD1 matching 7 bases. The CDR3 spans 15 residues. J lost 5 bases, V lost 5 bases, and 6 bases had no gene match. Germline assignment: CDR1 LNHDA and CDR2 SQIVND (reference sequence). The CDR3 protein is CASSSRQGNNSPLHF. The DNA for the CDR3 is TGTGCCAGTAGTTCAAGACAGGGCAATAATTCACCCCTCCACTTT.

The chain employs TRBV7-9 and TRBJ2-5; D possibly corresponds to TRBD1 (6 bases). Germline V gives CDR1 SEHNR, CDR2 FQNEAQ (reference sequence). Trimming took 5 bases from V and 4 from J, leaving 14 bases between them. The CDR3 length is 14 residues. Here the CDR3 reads CASSQDRSGETQYF. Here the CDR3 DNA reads TGTGCCAGCAGCCAAGACAGGTCGGGAGAGACCCAGTACTTC.

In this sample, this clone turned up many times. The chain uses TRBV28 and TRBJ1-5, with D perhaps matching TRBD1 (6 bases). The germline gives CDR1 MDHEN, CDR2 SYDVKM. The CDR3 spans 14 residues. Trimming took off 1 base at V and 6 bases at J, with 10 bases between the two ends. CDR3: CASSLSQGVQPQHF. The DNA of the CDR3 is TGTGCCAGCAGTTTATCACAGGGCGTTCAGCCCCAGCATTTT.

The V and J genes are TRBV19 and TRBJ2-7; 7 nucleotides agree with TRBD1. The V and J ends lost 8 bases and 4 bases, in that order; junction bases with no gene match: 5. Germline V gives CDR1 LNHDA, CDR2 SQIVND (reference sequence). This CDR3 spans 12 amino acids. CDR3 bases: TGTGCCAGTCCAACACAGGGGTACGAGCAGTACGTC. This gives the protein CASPTQGYEQYV.

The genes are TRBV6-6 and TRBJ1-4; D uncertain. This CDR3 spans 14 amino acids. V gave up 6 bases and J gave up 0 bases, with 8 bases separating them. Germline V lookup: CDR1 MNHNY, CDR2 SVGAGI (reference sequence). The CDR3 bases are TGTGCCAGCAGCAGATTTGCAACTAATGAAAAACTGTTTTTT. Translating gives CASSRFATNEKLFF.

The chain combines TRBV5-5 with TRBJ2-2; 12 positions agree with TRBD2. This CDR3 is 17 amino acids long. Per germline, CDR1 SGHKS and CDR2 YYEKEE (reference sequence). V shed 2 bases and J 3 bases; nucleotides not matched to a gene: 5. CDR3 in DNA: TGTGCCAGCAGCTTCCTAGCGGGAGGGGGGGACACCGGGGAGCTGTTTTTT. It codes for CASSFLAGGGDTGELFF.

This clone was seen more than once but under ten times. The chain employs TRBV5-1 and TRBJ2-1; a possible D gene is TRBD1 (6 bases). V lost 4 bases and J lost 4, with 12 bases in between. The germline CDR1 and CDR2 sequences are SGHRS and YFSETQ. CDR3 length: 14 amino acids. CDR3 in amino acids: CASSLSGQYNEQFF. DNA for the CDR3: TGCGCCAGCAGCCTATCCGGACAGTACAATGAGCAGTTCTTC.

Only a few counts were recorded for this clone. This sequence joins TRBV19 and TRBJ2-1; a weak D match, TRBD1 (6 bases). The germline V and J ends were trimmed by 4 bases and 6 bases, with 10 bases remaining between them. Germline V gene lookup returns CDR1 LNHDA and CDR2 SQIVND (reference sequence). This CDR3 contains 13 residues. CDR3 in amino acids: CASSTGQLNEQFF. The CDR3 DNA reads TGTGCCAGTAGTACCGGACAGCTCAATGAGCAGTTCTTC.